The clone carrying this T cell receptor (beta chain) was picked up a small number of times. What it binds is unknown. The data derive from a study of T cell responses to AZD1222 COVID-19 vaccine. Study-level points and caveats: Donors, mostly white British, included more females; clonal diversity was possibly underestimated.

Using immunoSEQ multiplex PCR, the repertoire was profiled, and TCRdb retains in-frame clones only, with some absent. The sample carries around 160,000 clones, approximately 85% recorded once. This receptor was identified in an adult in good health. The specimen comprised peripheral blood, sampled on day 0 of MenACWY control vaccination.

In DNA form, the CDR3 reads TGTGCCAGCAGTCCCCCCCCGGGAGCCACCAATTCACCCCTCCACTTT. It yields the protein CASSPPPGATNSPLHF. The J gene is TRBJ1-6, the V gene TRBV28; D is ambiguous. V was trimmed by 5 bases and J by 7 bases, leaving 18 bases between them. The CDR3 is made up of 16 amino acids. Germline assignment: CDR1 MDHEN and CDR2 SYDVKM.